These T cell receptor beta chains were read from a single sample in a study of neurological immune-mediated disorders. TCRdb called the 5' RACE reads again in MiXCR, with one record for every CDR3 protein. The sample contains tens of thousands of distinct CDR3 sequences, about 3.5% of which appear only once. The sequencing sample was made of PBMCs. The receptors were gathered from a man under 40 with multiple sclerosis. Both conserved end residues are part of each CDR3. The D gene is left open where the match is weak. The size entry is marked missing in some rows and otherwise reads once, few, many or a size class.

d_gene	v_gene	abundance	j_gene	CDR3nt	CDR3aa
TRBD2	TRBV5-1	many	TRBJ2-1	TGCGCCAGCAGCCTGGAAGCTAGCGGGACCTCGGCTGAGCAGTTCTTC	CASSLEASGTSAEQFF
.	TRBV5-1	many	TRBJ2-1	TGCGCCAGCAGCTTGTTTCTGAATGAGCAGTTCTTC	CASSLFLNEQFF
TRBD1	TRBV5-1	many	TRBJ1-1	TGCGCCAGCAGCTTAGAACAGGGGGCGGTTGAAGCTTTCTTT	CASSLEQGAVEAFF
TRBD1	TRBV7-2	many	TRBJ1-5	TGTGCCAGCAGCTTAGTGGTCGGACAGGGAAATCAGCCCCAGCATTTT	CASSLVVGQGNQPQHF
.	TRBV6-6	many	TRBJ2-3	TGTGCCAGTACAGGGTTCCGGGCGGATACGCAGTATTTT	CASTGFRADTQYF
TRBD1	TRBV9	many	TRBJ1-5	TGTGCCAGCAGCCTCGGACAGGGAAGCAATCAGCCCCAGCATTTT	CASSLGQGSNQPQHF
.	TRBV10-3	many	TRBJ2-7	TGTGCCATCAGTCCAGGCTACGAGCAGTACTTC	CAISPGYEQYF
.	TRBV20-1	many	TRBJ1-6	TGCAGTGCTAGAGATTGGGGGGTCACCCTCCACTTT	CSARDWGVTLHF
TRBD2	TRBV7-2	many	TRBJ2-3	TGTGCCAGCAGCTCAGATATAGCGGGGGGGAGGACAGATACGCAGTATTTT	CASSSDIAGGRTDTQYF
TRBD2	TRBV5-1	many	TRBJ2-5	TGCGCCAGCAGCCCCTCGCGGGGGGGCCCAGAGACCCAGTACTTC	CASSPSRGGPETQYF
.	TRBV6-5	many	TRBJ1-2	TGTGCCAGCAGTTACCGCCGGACAGACCACTATGGCTACACCTTC	CASSYRRTDHYGYTF
.	TRBV4-1	many	TRBJ1-2	TGCGCCAGCAGCAACGGACAGGGCTACACCTTC	CASSNGQGYTF
TRBD1	TRBV29-1	many	TRBJ1-1	TGCAGCTCGGGGGTGGGGACAGGGAGTAAGGACACTGAAGCTTTCTTT	CSSGVGTGSKDTEAFF
.	TRBV5-1	many	TRBJ1-5	TGCGCCAGCAGCCCTGATAGCAATCAGCCCCAGCATTTT	CASSPDSNQPQHF
TRBD1	TRBV7-9	many	TRBJ1-6	TGTGCCAGCAGCGGACCGGGACAGGGGGTTTCACCCCTCCACTTT	CASSGPGQGVSPLHF
TRBD2	TRBV20-1	many	TRBJ2-1	TGCAGTGCCCCAGCCCCAGGACTAGCGGCACAGCAGTTCTTC	CSAPAPGLAAQQFF
TRBD1	TRBV20-1	many	TRBJ1-2	TGCAGTGCTAGAGATCAGGACAGGGGATTCTGGGGCTACACCTTC	CSARDQDRGFWGYTF
.	TRBV7-8	many	TRBJ1-1	TGTGCCAGCAGCTTAAGGGGAGGACGACTTAACACTGAAGCTTTCTTT	CASSLRGGRLNTEAFF
TRBD1	TRBV28	many	TRBJ1-6	TGTGCCAGCAGTCGCCCCGGGACAGGGAAGAAATCACCCCTCCACTTT	CASSRPGTGKKSPLHF
TRBD1	TRBV4-1	many	TRBJ2-1	TGCGCCAGCAGCTCTACCCGGACAGGGTATTACAATGAGCAGTTCTTC	CASSSTRTGYYNEQFF
TRBD2	TRBV4-1	many	TRBJ2-2	TGCGCCAGCAGCCTGACTAGCGGGTACGGGGAGCTGTTTTTT	CASSLTSGYGELFF
TRBD1	TRBV14	many	TRBJ2-4	TGTGCCAGCAGCCAAGTAGGGGGCCCGGGGAGAGGCAAAAACATTCAGTACTTC	CASSQVGGPGRGKNIQYF
.	TRBV10-3	many	TRBJ1-5	TGTGCCATCAGTGAGGGGGAGGGAGCTCAGCCCCAGCATTTT	CAISEGEGAQPQHF
.	TRBV4-1	.	TRBJ2-1	TGCGCCAGCAGCCAAGGGGCAGGGGTGTTCTTC	CASSQGAGVFF
.	TRBV18	.	TRBJ2-7	TGTGCCAGCTCACCAACGGGGATATCCTCCTACGAGCAGTACTTC	CASSPTGISSYEQYF
.	TRBV28	many	TRBJ1-1	TGTGCCAGCAGCCTACTAGTCTCGGAAGCTTTCTTT	CASSLLVSEAFF
.	TRBV20-1	many	TRBJ2-7	TGCAGTGCTAGTTCGGTGGATAGGAGCTCCTACGAGCAGTACTTC	CSASSVDRSSYEQYF
TRBD1	TRBV27	few	TRBJ2-7	TGTGCCAGCAGAACCGGGACAGGGACGTCCTACGAGCAGTACTTC	CASRTGTGTSYEQYF
.	TRBV20-1	many	TRBJ2-1	TGCAGCGCATCGGCGCCGTACAATGAGCAGTTCTTC	CSASAPYNEQFF
TRBD2	TRBV7-3	many	TRBJ2-2	TGTGCCAGCAGCTTAACCCCGGGGGGCACCGGGGAGCTGTTTTTT	CASSLTPGGTGELFF
.	TRBV5-1	many	TRBJ2-3	TGCGCCAGCAGCTTGGGGAAGGGGACAGATACGCAGTATTTT	CASSLGKGTDTQYF
TRBD2	TRBV20-1	many	TRBJ2-5	TGCAGTGCTAGCCCAGCGGGAGCCGTTTCTGGAGAGACCCAGTACTTC	CSASPAGAVSGETQYF
.	TRBV29-1	many	TRBJ1-2	TGCAGCGTCTTTGACGACCATGGCTACACCTTC	CSVFDDHGYTF
.	TRBV7-8	.	TRBJ1-5	TGTGCCAGCAGCTTAGCAGGGAATCAGCCCCAGAATTTT	CASSLAGNQPQNF
TRBD2	TRBV14	many	TRBJ2-1	TGTGCCAGCAGCCTACTCGGGACTAGAGGCAATGAGCAGTTCTTC	CASSLLGTRGNEQFF
.	TRBV4-1	many	TRBJ1-1	TGCGCCAGCAGCCAGGTTGGGGCGAACACTGAAGCTTTCTTT	CASSQVGANTEAFF
TRBD1	TRBV5-1	many	TRBJ1-2	TGCGCCAGCAGCTTGGAAGACAGGGTAGATGGCTACACCTTC	CASSLEDRVDGYTF
.	TRBV28	many	TRBJ2-2	TGTGCCAGCAGTTTAACAGGATCCACCGGGGAGCTGTTTTTT	CASSLTGSTGELFF
.	TRBV20-1	many	TRBJ2-7	TGCAGTGCTAGAAGACGGCTCTACGAGCAGTACTTC	CSARRRLYEQYF